The table lists the clone carrying this T cell receptor beta chain with a count of one. Its antigen is still unknown. The sample belongs to a study of blood T cells in healthy people across ages. With a J-beta primer mix and a sample-barcoded 5' primer, a second PCR ran about 7 to 12 cycles. A template-switch adaptor containing 12 random nucleotides labeled each cDNA molecule. TCRdb ran MiXCR on the 5' RACE reads and lists one entry per CDR3 protein. The sample yields hundreds of thousands of distinct CDR3 sequences, about three fifths seen once. Notes on the study in general: CMV infection status of these donors was not known. Naive CD4+ cells and diversity were both higher in long-lived donors than in aged donors. Roughly linear age-related decline in beta diversity appeared, significant by age 40.

Germline assignment: CDR1 SGHTA and CDR2 FQGNSA. The CDR3 covers 16 residues. V gave up 0 bases and J gave up 6 bases; unmatched junction bases: 5. V and J are TRBV7-2 and TRBJ1-5; the match to TRBD1 covers 10 bases. Sequencing used blood. The origin of this receptor is a man younger than 45 in good health. The CDR3 DNA reads as TGTGCCAGCAGCTTAGCCGGGACAGGGGCTAGTCAGCCCCAGCATTTT. Protein product: CASSLAGTGASQPQHF.